This is a list of T cell receptor beta chains from one sample in a study of cytomegalovirus exposure and HLA in healthy donors. Measured with immunoSEQ multiplex PCR; TCRdb has only the in-frame clones, and not every one. The table shows 200,000 to 250,000 clones, with less than 80% occurring only once. The sequenced sample was PBMCs. All receptors come from a girl aged 2-15 years in good health and CMV-seronegative. The CDR3 runs from the conserved cysteine through the conserved F or W. A row's size may be missing; if present it is once, few, many or a size class.

TRBV10-3,NA,TRBJ1-6,CAIRTGTDNSPLHF
TRBV14,NA,TRBJ1-4,CASSPRATNEKLFF
TRBV7-6,NA,TRBJ2-7,CASSLAAGPNNEQYF
TRBV5-4,NA,TRBJ1-4,CASSLSAEYEKLFF
TRBV10-3,few,NA,CAISEGGGAYEQYF
TRBV4-1,few,TRBJ2-4,CASSQVRPLDRGKNIQYF
TRBV11-3,NA,TRBJ2-5,CASSADFYQETQYF
TRBV5-1,NA,TRBJ1-2,CASSSGQLIYGYTF
TRBV27,NA,TRBJ2-7,CASSSGGSYEQYF
TRBV18,few,TRBJ1-5,CASSPDRADQPQHF
TRBV6-6,NA,TRBJ2-7,CASSYGQLYEQYF
TRBV2,NA,TRBJ2-7,CASSDRTSGRHEQYF
TRBV2,NA,TRBJ1-4,CASSEATGALPTNEKLFF
TRBV5-4,NA,TRBJ2-7,CASSPGTTQDYEQYF
TRBV6-5,few,NA,CASSYYKGARDEQYF
TRBV5-3,NA,TRBJ2-7,CARPPGAFHEQYF
TRBV13,NA,TRBJ2-7,CASSSRDRGYEQYF
TRBV6-4,few,TRBJ2-3,CASSPGQGEGGDTQYF
TRBV2,few,TRBJ2-7,CAIRQKNYEGQYF
TRBV7-2,NA,TRBJ2-3,CASSRTSGIGYTQYF
TRBV27,NA,TRBJ1-1,CASSLADQNTEAFF
TRBV18,NA,TRBJ2-6,CASSSRGTGGLGANVLTF